The rows below give T cell receptor beta chains drawn from one sample of a study of blood T cell repertoires in COVID-19. TCRdb's table, derived via immunoSEQ multiplex PCR, lists solely in-frame clones and lacks some. The data contain about 230,000 clones, roughly 85% of them singletons. Sequenced: peripheral blood. All receptors derive from a middle-aged man with COVID-19, enrolled during active disease. The CDR3 runs from the conserved cysteine through the conserved F or W. Each record gives: CDR3 length, J gene, D gene, V gene, clone size, CDR3 DNA, CDR3 protein. A D gene is named only where the DNA matches it firmly. The size field is filled for only some rows; it gives once, few, many or a size class.

>15|TRBJ2-7|TRBD2|TRBV6-5|-
TGTGCCAGCAAGGGAGGGGCCAAGGCGACTTACGAGCAGTACTTC
CASKGGAKATYEQYF
>13|TRBJ2-2|-|TRBV19|-
TGTGCCAGCCGACAGCCTAACACCGGGGAGCTGTTTTTT
CASRQPNTGELFF
>15|TRBJ2-5|TRBD2|TRBV11-2|-
TGTGCCAGCAGCTTACGATGGGGGGGCCAAGAGACCCAGTACTTC
CASSLRWGGQETQYF
>14|TRBJ1-1|TRBD1|TRBV18|-
TGTGCCAGCTCACCCGGACAGGGCATTACAGAAGCTTTCTTT
CASSPGQGITEAFF
>14|TRBJ2-1|TRBD2|TRBV30|-
TGTGCCTGGAGTGTAGCGGGGATTTTCGGTGAGCAGTTCTTC
CAWSVAGIFGEQFF
>14|TRBJ1-2|-|TRBV19|-
TGTGCCAGTAGTTTTTACGGCAGCGCCTATGGCTACACCTTC
CASSFYGSAYGYTF
>14|TRBJ2-7|-|TRBV27|-
TGTGCCAGCAGTTTATGGGGGCCCACCTACGAGCAGTACTTC
CASSLWGPTYEQYF
>14|TRBJ1-2|-|TRBV5-1|-
TGCGCCAGCAGCCCCGCCGGTTTTTACTATGGCTACACCTTC
CASSPAGFYYGYTF
>14|TRBJ1-5|TRBD1|TRBV27|few
TGTGCCAGCAGGGCCGGGACAGGAAATCAGCCCCAGCATTTT
CASRAGTGNQPQHF
>14|TRBJ2-7|-|TRBV7-3|-
TGTGCCAGCAGCTTAAACCCCAGCTCCTACGAGCAGTACTTC
CASSLNPSSYEQYF
>13|TRBJ2-5|-|TRBV30|-
TGTGCCTGGAGTGTAGGACTTCAAGAGACCCAGTACTTC
CAWSVGLQETQYF
>12|TRBJ1-2|-|TRBV6-5|-
TGTGCCAGCAGGGGAGCGGACGCTTTGGACACCTTC
CASRGADALDTF
>16|TRBJ1-2|TRBD1|TRBV5-1|-
TGCGCCAGCAGCTTCGAATCCGGGACAGGGTACTATGGCTACACCTTC
CASSFESGTGYYGYTF
>14|TRBJ2-5|TRBD1|TRBV12-5|-
TGTGCTAGTGGTTTTGGGACAGGGGAAGAGACCCAGTACTTC
CASGFGTGEETQYF
>14|TRBJ1-1|TRBD1|TRBV18|-
TGTGCCAGCTCAAGGACAGGGACGGGCGATGAAGCTTTCTTT
CASSRTGTGDEAFF
>14|TRBJ1-1|-|TRBV30|-
TGTGCCTGGAGTGTACCAGGGTTGAACACTGAAGCTTTCTTT
CAWSVPGLNTEAFF
>13|TRBJ1-1|-|TRBV27|-
TGTGCCAGCAGTCCGCTACAGGAAAGTGAAGCTTTCTTT
CASSPLQESEAFF
>15|TRBJ2-7|-|TRBV2|-
TGTGCCAGCAGTGAGGGGAGACGCTCCTCCTACGAGCAGTACTTC
CASSEGRRSSYEQYF
>14|TRBJ1-6|-|TRBV6-2/TRBV6-3|-
TGTGCCAGCAGCTATACACCTGGTAATTCACCCCTCCACTTT
CASSYTPGNSPLHF
>16|TRBJ1-2|-|TRBV6-6|-
TGTGCCAGCAGTTACTCTAGCGGGGCAGTAGCCAGTGGCTACACCTTC
CASSYSSGAVASGYTF
>17|TRBJ1-4|-|TRBV9|once
TGTGCCAGCAGCGTAGGCTCGGTGGGGGGGGCGATTGAAAAACTGTTTTTT
CASSVGSVGGAIEKLFF
>14|TRBJ1-3|TRBD1|TRBV6-6|few
TGTGCCAGCAGTAACCGGGACAGTGGAAACACCATATATTTT
CASSNRDSGNTIYF
>14|TRBJ2-6|-|TRBV9|-
TGTGCCAGCAGCGTACTCTCGGGGGCCAACGTCCTGACTTTC
CASSVLSGANVLTF
>16|TRBJ1-1|-|TRBV5-6|-
TGTGCCAGCAGCCCGAGTATGGGCCCGGGAGGCACTGAAGCTTTCTTT
CASSPSMGPGGTEAFF
>15|TRBJ2-5|-|TRBV7-9|-
TGTGCCAGCAGCTTAGGAGCTGGGGCCAAAGAGACCCAGTACTTC
CASSLGAGAKETQYF
>13|TRBJ2-1|-|TRBV28|-
TGTGCCAGCAGTTTCCCGGTCTACAATGAGCAGTTCTTC
CASSFPVYNEQFF
>15|TRBJ2-2|TRBD1|TRBV11-3|once
TGTGCCAGCAGCCAAGACAGGGGGCGGACCGGGGAGCTGTTTTTT
CASSQDRGRTGELFF
>20|TRBJ2-5|TRBD2|TRBV11-2|-
TGTGCCAGCAGCTTAGATGAGGTCCCACTAGCGATTGGGGACCAAGAGACCCAGTACTTC
CASSLDEVPLAIGDQETQYF
>15|TRBJ1-5|-|TRBV12-1|few
TGTGCCAGCAGCTACATCGACAGGTCGATTCAGCCCCAGCATTTT
CASSYIDRSIQPQHF
>15|TRBJ2-1|-|TRBV5-4|-
TGTGCCAGCAGCTTGGGCGGGGGCCGGTACAATGAGCAGTTCTTC
CASSLGGGRYNEQFF
>14|TRBJ2-7|TRBD1|TRBV10-2|-
TGCGCCAGCAGGAGACAGGGGGCGGTCTACGAGCAGTACTTC
CASRRQGAVYEQYF
>19|TRBJ2-2|TRBD2|TRBV5-1|-
TGCGCCAGCAGCCTACACCGGACTAGCGGGGGCCCGAGCACCGGGGAGCTGTTTTTT
CASSLHRTSGGPSTGELFF
>15|TRBJ1-3|-|TRBV6-5|-
TGTGCCAGCAGTTACTCGGAGAACTCTGGAAACACCATATATTTT
CASSYSENSGNTIYF
>13|TRBJ1-1|-|TRBV13|-
TGTGCCAGCAGCTCCGACAGAAACACTGAAGCTTTCTTT
CASSSDRNTEAFF
>16|TRBJ2-5|TRBD1|TRBV10-3|-
TGTGCCATCAGTGAGTCTGGGACAGGCCTCGGGGAGACCCAGTACTTC
CAISESGTGLGETQYF
>17|TRBJ2-3|TRBD2|TRBV4-2|-
TGTGCCAGCAGCCAAGATCTGAATAGCGGGGGGCCAGATACGCAGTATTTT
CASSQDLNSGGPDTQYF
>15|TRBJ1-2|TRBD1|TRBV10-3|-
TGTGCCATCAGTGAGTTCCAGGGGGCTGTCTATGGCTACACCTTC
CAISEFQGAVYGYTF
>14|TRBJ1-1|-|TRBV6-5|-
TGTGCCAGCAAGAAGCGAACAGGGAACACTGAAGCTTTCTTT
CASKKRTGNTEAFF
>21|TRBJ2-6|TRBD1|TRBV3-1/TRBV3-2|-
TGTGCCAGCAGCCGGCAACCAGGATACGGGCAGGGGGCGCGAGGGGCCAACGTCCTGACTTTC
CASSRQPGYGQGARGANVLTF